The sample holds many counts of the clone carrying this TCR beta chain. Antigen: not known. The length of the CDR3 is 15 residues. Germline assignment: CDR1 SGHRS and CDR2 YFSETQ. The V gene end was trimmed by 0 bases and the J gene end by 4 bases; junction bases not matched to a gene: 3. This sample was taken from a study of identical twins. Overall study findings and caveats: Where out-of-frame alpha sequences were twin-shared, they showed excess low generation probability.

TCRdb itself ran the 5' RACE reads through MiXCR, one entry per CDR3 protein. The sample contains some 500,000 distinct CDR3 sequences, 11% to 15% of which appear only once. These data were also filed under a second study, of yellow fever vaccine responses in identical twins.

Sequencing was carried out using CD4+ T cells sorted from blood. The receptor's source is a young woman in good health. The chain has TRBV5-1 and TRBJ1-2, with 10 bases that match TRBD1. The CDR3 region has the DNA TGCGCCAGCAGCTTGGGGGACAGGGGAGGCTATGGCTACACCTTC. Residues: CASSLGDRGGYGYTF.